This T cell receptor beta chain was profiled in a study of identical twins. Study-wide findings and caveats: The more abundant beta clonotypes in cord blood had fewer insertions, and memory repertoires did not show this. Invariant MAIT and iNKT cells are populations that could partly confound zero-insertion analyses. Models underestimated TCR alpha sharing (out-of-frame) in monozygotic twins.

A universal primer site was created by template switching, with the cDNA bearing unique molecular identifiers. TCRdb re-called the 5' RACE reads with MiXCR, one entry per CDR3 protein. The top ten hold 8% to 8.5% of the sample, which has roughly 150,000 distinct CDR3 sequences, 3% to 4% seen once. This clonotype was picked up many times. What it recognizes is unknown. This receptor was obtained from a man younger than 35 in good health. What was sequenced was memory T cells sorted from blood.

The CDR3 protein is CASSPPLAGANNEQFF. CDR3 coding DNA: TGTGCCAGCTCACCACCACTAGCGGGAGCCAACAATGAGCAGTTCTTC. The chain is built from TRBV18 and TRBJ2-1, with 11 bases aligning to TRBD2. Trimming cost V 0 bases and J 5 bases; bases outside gene matches: 3. The CDR3 spans 16 residues. Germline V gene sequence: CDR1 KGHSH, CDR2 LQKENI.